This T cell receptor (beta chain) derives from a study of Graves' ophthalmopathy and Graves' hyperthyroidism. The CDR3 spans 12 residues. Germline V gene sequence: CDR1 MNHEY, CDR2 SMNVEV (reference sequence). Trimming removed 8 bases from V and 9 bases from J, with 11 bases in between. Findings of the study overall: In predicting ophthalmopathy progression, the model reached around 65% sensitivity and under 85% specificity.

This clonotype appeared many times. The antigen remains unidentified. Ophthalmopathy-affected donors exhibited moderate-to-severe activity, CAS ≥3, NOSPECS ≥4, and duration under 3 months. Amplification of TCR beta CDR3 regions used RNA transcripts. First-round RT-PCR relied on HTBI primers, and a second-round multiplex PCR came next. TCRdb fed the multiplex PCR reads into MiXCR, producing one record per CDR3 protein. Of 200,000 to 250,000 distinct CDR3 sequences listed, less than 30% are singletons. This rearrangement joins TRBV27 to TRBJ1-6, with D uncertain. Sequencing used peripheral blood. This receptor was obtained from a man aged 50 to 60 with Graves' ophthalmopathy. The DNA for the CDR3 is TGTGCCAGCGCCTACTTGGGTTCACCCCTCCACTTT. It yields the protein CASAYLGSPLHF.